The 4 T cell receptor beta chains below come from one sample, sequenced in a study of identifying expanded T cells in peripheral blood. The assay was immunoSEQ multiplex PCR, and TCRdb's table has in-frame clones only and misses some. Of about 63,000 clones in the sample, approximately 82% were seen once. Source material: blood. These receptors all stem from a person aged 18-69 years in good health.

The chain couples TRBV7-2 to TRBJ2-5, with TRBD2 matching over 10 bases. The CDR3 contains 18 residues. Per germline, CDR1 SGHTA and CDR2 FQGNSA. The V gene end was trimmed by 2 bases and the J gene end by 5 bases; junction bases not matched to a gene: 14. Here the CDR3 DNA reads TGTGCCAGCAGCTTATTGAATCCTAGCGGGAGATCTTATGAGACCCAGTACTTC. This translates into CASSLLNPSGRSYETQYF.

The chain has TRBV5-5 and TRBJ1-2; TRBD1 agrees at 7 bases. CDR1 and CDR2 (germline): SGHKS, YYEKEE (reference sequence). This CDR3 is built from 14 residues. Losses at the gene ends were 6 bases for V and 4 bases for J; bases not matched to a gene: 9. The DNA for the CDR3 is TGTGCCAGCACCATCACAGGGGCTAGCTATGGCTACACCTTC. Protein: CASTITGASYGYTF.

Comments on this clone: The same CDR3 also results from other DNA sequences found in this sample. The chain links TRBV5-1 to TRBJ2-7, with D possibly being TRBD2 (5 bases). Trimming removed 1 base from V and 7 bases from J, with 15 bases in between. The CDR3 spans 14 residues. Germline V gene data show CDR1 as SGHRS and CDR2 as YFSETQ. In DNA form, the CDR3 reads TGCGCCAGCAGCTTGACTAGTGGGAGTAGGGAGCAGTACTTC. Protein sequence: CASSLTSGSREQYF.

This chain links TRBV5-1 with TRBJ2-3; D is possibly TRBD1 (5 bases). The CDR3 loop spans 13 amino acids. Trimming pared 0 bases from V and 6 bases from J, leaving 8 bases between. Germline CDR1 reads SGHRS; CDR2 reads YFSETQ. CDR3 nucleotide sequence: TGCGCCAGCAGCTTGGAGGGGATCGATACGCAGTATTTT. Amino acid sequence: CASSLEGIDTQYF.